This paragraph reports one T cell receptor beta chain. The CDR3 sequence is 13 residues long. The source of the sample is a study of OX40 agonist ivuxolimab in advanced cancers. The method was immunoSEQ multiplex PCR; TCRdb's version includes in-frame clones alone and lacks a portion of them. Here the sample spans some 74,000 clones, approximately 86% being singletons. The sequence derives from an adult with an advanced solid tumor such as melanoma, head and neck, liver or kidney cancer. This sequence joins TRBV21-1 and TRBJ2-3; TRBD2, as called in the table, went unchecked against the DNA. TRBV21-1 is termed a pseudogene. The starting material was CD4+ or CD8+ T cells sorted from blood, obtained in a trial of the OX40 agonist ivuxolimab. CDR3 residues: CASSLGGSDTQYF. The CDR3 DNA sequence: TGTGCCAGCAGCTTAGGAGGGTCAGATACGCAGTATTTT.